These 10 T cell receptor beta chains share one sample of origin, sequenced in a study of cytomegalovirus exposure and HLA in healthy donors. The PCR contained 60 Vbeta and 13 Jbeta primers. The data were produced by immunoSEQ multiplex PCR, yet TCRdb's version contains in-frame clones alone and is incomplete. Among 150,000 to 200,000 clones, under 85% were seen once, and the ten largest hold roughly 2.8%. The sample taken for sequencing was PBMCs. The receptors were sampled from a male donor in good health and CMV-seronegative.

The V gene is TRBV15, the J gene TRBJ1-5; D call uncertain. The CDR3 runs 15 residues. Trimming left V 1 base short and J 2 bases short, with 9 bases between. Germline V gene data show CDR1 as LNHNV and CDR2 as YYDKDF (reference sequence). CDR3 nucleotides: TGTGCCACCAGCAGAGGGCGGGGAGGCAATCAGCCCCAGCATTTT. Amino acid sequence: CATSRGRGGNQPQHF.

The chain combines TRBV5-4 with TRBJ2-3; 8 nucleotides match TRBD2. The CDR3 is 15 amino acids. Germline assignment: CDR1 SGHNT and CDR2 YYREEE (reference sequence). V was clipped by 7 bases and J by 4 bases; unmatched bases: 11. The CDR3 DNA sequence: TGTGCCAGCCGGGGGGGCCCCACCACCCCAGATACGCAGTATTTT. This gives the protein CASRGGPTTPDTQYF.

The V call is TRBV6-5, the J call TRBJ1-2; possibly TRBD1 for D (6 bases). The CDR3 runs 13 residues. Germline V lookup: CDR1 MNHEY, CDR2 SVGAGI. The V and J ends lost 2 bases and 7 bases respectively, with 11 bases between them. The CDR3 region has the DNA TGTGCCAGCAGTTACGGGACAAGGGCTGGCTACACCTTC. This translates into CASSYGTRAGYTF.

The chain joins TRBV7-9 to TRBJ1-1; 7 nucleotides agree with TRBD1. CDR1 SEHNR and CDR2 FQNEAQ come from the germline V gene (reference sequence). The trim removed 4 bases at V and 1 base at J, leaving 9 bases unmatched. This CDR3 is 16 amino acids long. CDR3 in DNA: TGTGCCAGCAGCTCAGAAGGACAGGCGAGGAACACTGAAGCTTTCTTT. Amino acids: CASSSEGQARNTEAFF.

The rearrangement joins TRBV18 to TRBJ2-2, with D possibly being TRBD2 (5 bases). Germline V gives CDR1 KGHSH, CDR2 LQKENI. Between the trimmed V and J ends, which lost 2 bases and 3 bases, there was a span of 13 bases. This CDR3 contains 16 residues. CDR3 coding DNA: TGTGCCAGCTCACCAGGGCGGGTCAGATACACCGGGGAGCTGTTTTTT. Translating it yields CASSPGRVRYTGELFF.

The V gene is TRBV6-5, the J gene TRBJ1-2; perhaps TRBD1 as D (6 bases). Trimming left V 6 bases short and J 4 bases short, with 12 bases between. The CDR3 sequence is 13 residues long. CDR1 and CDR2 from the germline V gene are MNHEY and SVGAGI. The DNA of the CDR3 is TGTGCCAGCAGCGACCGGGGGGCCTATGGCTACACCTTC. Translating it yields CASSDRGAYGYTF.

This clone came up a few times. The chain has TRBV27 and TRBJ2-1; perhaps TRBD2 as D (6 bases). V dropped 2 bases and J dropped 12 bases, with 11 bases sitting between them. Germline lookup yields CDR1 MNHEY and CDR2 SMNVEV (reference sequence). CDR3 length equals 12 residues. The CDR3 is CASSLLAGGQFF. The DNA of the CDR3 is TGTGCCAGCAGTTTACTGGCCGGGGGGCAGTTCTTC.

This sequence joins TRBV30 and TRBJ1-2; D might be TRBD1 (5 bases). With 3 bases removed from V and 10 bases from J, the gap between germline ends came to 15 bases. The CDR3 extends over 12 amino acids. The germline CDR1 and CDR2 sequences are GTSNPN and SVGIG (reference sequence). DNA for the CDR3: TGTGCCTGGAGCCCAACGGGGGTGGTCTACACCTTC. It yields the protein CAWSPTGVVYTF.

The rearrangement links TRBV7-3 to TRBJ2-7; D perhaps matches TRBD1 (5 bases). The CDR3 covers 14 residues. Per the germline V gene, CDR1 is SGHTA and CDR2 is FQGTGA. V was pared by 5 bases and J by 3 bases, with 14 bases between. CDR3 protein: CASSQDRQNYEQYF. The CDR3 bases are TGTGCCAGCAGCCAAGATAGACAGAACTACGAGCAGTACTTC.

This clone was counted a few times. CDR3 DNA: TGTGCCAGTCTTCGCGTTATGAACACTGAAGCTTTCTTT. Its translation: CASLRVMNTEAFF. This rearrangement joins TRBV6-6 to TRBJ1-1; D unresolved. The CDR3 is 13 amino acids. V dropped 9 bases and J dropped 0 bases, with 11 bases sitting between them. Germline-derived CDR1 and CDR2 are MNHNY and SVGAGI (reference sequence).